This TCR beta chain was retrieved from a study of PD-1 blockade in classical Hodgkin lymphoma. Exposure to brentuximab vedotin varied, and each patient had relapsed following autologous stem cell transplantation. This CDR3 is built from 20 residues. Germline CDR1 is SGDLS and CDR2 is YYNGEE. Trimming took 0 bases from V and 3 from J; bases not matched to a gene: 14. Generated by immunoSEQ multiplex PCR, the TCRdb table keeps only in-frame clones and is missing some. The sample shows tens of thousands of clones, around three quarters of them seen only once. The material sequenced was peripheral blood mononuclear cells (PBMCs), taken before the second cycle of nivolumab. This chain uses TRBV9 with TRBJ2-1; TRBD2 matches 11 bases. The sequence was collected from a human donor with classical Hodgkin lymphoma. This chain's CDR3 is CASSVVEPLSGRASYNEQFF. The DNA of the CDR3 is TGTGCCAGCAGCGTAGTCGAGCCCCTTAGCGGGAGGGCCAGCTACAATGAGCAGTTCTTC.